The 2 T cell receptor beta chains listed next were all sequenced from one sample in a study of cytomegalovirus exposure and HLA in healthy donors. Use of 60 Vbeta and 13 Jbeta primers characterized the PCR. Clones were sequenced by immunoSEQ multiplex PCR, and TCRdb holds only the in-frame ones, with some missing. The table shows about 190,000 clones, with 75% to 80% occurring only once. The sequenced sample consisted of PBMCs. These receptors all come from a young woman in good health and CMV-seropositive.

The rearrangement uses TRBV28 and TRBJ1-6; the match to TRBD1 covers 8 bases. CDR1 and CDR2 (germline): MDHEN, SYDVKM. J gave up 8 bases and V 2 bases, and 5 bases lay outside the gene matches. The CDR3 runs 15 residues. The chain's CDR3 is CASSLRTGLYSPLHF. In DNA, the CDR3 is TGTGCCAGCAGTTTAAGGACAGGGCTCTATTCACCCCTCCACTTT.

The chain couples TRBV29-1 to TRBJ2-2; D is possibly TRBD1 (5 bases). The germline CDR1 and CDR2 sequences are SQVTM and ANQGSEA. The CDR3 has 12 residues. V lost 0 bases and J lost 7, with 6 bases in between. The CDR3, as DNA: TGCAGCGTTGAAGATCAGGGCGGGGAGCTGTTTTTT. It translates to CSVEDQGGELFF.